These 30 T cell receptor beta chains originate from one sample sequenced in a study of shared clonotypes between healthy human individuals. Libraries were prepared by immunoSEQ multiplex PCR; TCRdb keeps only in-frame clonotypes and omits some of them. The top ten hold around 0.37% of the sample, which has 2 million to 3 million clones, 93% seen once. The material sequenced was naive CD4+ T cells from PBMCs. Subset denoted: CD45RA+ positively selected. The source of these receptors is a man aged 18 to 30 in good health. Some clones in this sample may be carry-over from other donors' samples.

The chain carries TRBV5-1 and TRBJ2-7; 10 nucleotides line up with TRBD2. The CDR3 extends over 15 amino acids. Per the germline V gene, CDR1 is SGHRS and CDR2 is YFSETQ. V lost 4 bases, J lost 3 bases, and 7 bases stayed unmatched. CDR3 in amino acids: CASSPGLADGYEQYF. CDR3 DNA: TGCGCCAGCAGCCCTGGACTAGCGGACGGCTACGAGCAGTACTTC.

This clone was seen once. This same CDR3 is encoded by further DNA sequences in the sample. The J gene is TRBJ1-4, the V gene TRBV28; 8 bases fit TRBD1. J lost 5 bases, V lost 5 bases, and 7 bases had no gene match. The CDR3 runs 15 residues. Germline CDR1 reads MDHEN; CDR2 reads SYDVKM. This CDR3 reads CASSEQGAGNEKLFF. CDR3 sequence (DNA): TGTGCCAGCAGTGAGCAGGGGGCAGGGAATGAAAAACTGTTTTTT.

The DNA of the CDR3 is TGTGCCAGCAGTGATAAAACGACTAGGACAGATACGCAGTATTTT. It translates to CASSDKTTRTDTQYF. The V call is TRBV2, the J call TRBJ2-3; D is possibly TRBD2 (6 bases). From germline, CDR1 is SNHLY and CDR2 FYNNEI. V was pared by 3 bases and J by 3 bases, with 13 bases between. The CDR3 covers 15 residues.

The chain's CDR3 is CASKAPNTGELFF. CDR3 coding DNA: TGTGCCAGCAAGGCGCCCAACACCGGGGAGCTGTTTTTT. This chain joins TRBV6-5 and TRBJ2-2; D gene unclear. V lost 7 bases to trimming and J lost 2 bases, with 8 bases between them. The CDR3 has 13 amino acids. From germline, CDR1 is MNHEY and CDR2 SVGAGI.

J is TRBJ2-1 and V is TRBV5-1; D is unclear. Looked up from germline, CDR1 is SGHRS and CDR2 is YFSETQ. The CDR3 spans 16 residues. Deletions cut 1 base from V and 0 bases from J, with 11 bases between. The CDR3 nucleotides are TGCGCCAGCAGCTTGTTGTCAGTAAGCTCCTACAATGAGCAGTTCTTC. Residues: CASSLLSVSSYNEQFF.

The J gene is TRBJ2-2, the V gene TRBV7-8; possible D gene TRBD1, 6 bases. This CDR3 is built from 15 residues. The V end was cut by 3 bases, the J end by 3 bases, with 11 bases between. Germline CDR1 reads SGHVS; CDR2 reads FQNEAQ. DNA for the CDR3: TGTGCCAGCAGCTTTAGGGGGTCGTACACCGGGGAGCTGTTTTTT. Protein: CASSFRGSYTGELFF.

V and J are TRBV5-1 and TRBJ1-2, with no clear D. The CDR3 spans 14 residues. Between the trimmed V and J ends, which lost 1 base and 2 bases, there was a span of 9 bases. The germline CDR1 and CDR2 sequences are SGHRS and YFSETQ. CDR3 in DNA: TGCGCCAGCAGCTTGTCAGCCGAGAACTATGGCTACACCTTC. Amino acids: CASSLSAENYGYTF.

The chain recombines TRBV27 with TRBJ1-4, with TRBD1 matching over 12 bases. Germline loops: CDR1 MNHEY, CDR2 SMNVEV (reference sequence). The CDR3 is made up of 18 amino acids. Unmatched junction bases numbered 17, after V lost 7 bases and J lost 8 bases. This CDR3 reads CASTTWGTGGLPREKLFF. The DNA of the CDR3 is TGTGCCAGCACTACCTGGGGGACAGGGGGCCTGCCGAGGGAAAAACTGTTTTTT.

Concerning this clone: In the same sample, other DNA sequences code for this CDR3. V is TRBV7-3 and J is TRBJ2-3; D is ambiguous. The V gene's germline CDR1 is SGHTA and CDR2 FQGTGA. This CDR3 has 14 residues. Trimming stripped 1 base from V and 1 base from J, with 6 bases between. The CDR3 bases are TGTGCCAGCAGCTTAAGGGTTGGCACAGATACGCAGTATTTT. It codes for CASSLRVGTDTQYF. Supplemented by reference TRBV7-3 and TRBJ2-3, the full variable domain reads GAGVSQTPSNKVTEKGKYVELRCDPISGHTALYWYRQSLGQGPEFLIYFQGTGAADDSGLPNDRFFAVRPEGSVSTLKIQRTERGDSAVYLCASSLRVGTDTQYFGPGTRLTVL.

V usage is TRBV7-9 and J usage is TRBJ2-3; TRBD2 aligns across 11 bases. The V gene end was trimmed by 4 bases and the J gene end by 6 bases; junction bases not matched to a gene: 9. The CDR3 loop spans 16 amino acids. From germline, CDR1 is SEHNR and CDR2 FQNEAQ (reference sequence). CDR3 nucleotides: TGTGCCAGCAGCTCCACTTTAGCGGGAGGGCTGGATACGCAGTATTTT. Encoded protein: CASSSTLAGGLDTQYF. Combining the CDR3 with reference TRBV7-9 and TRBJ2-3 gives the whole variable domain DTGVSQNPRHKITKRGQNVTFRCDPISEHNRLYWYRQTLGQGPEFLTYFQNEAQLEKSRLLSDRFSAERPKGSFSTLEIQRTEQGDSAMYLCASSSTLAGGLDTQYFGPGTRLTVL.

The J gene is TRBJ1-6, the V gene TRBV6-6; tentative D call: TRBD1 (5 bases). Germline loops: CDR1 MNHNY, CDR2 SVGAGI (reference sequence). V was trimmed by 3 bases and J by 7 bases, leaving 13 bases between them. The CDR3 totals 15 residues. The CDR3 sequence is CASSYTQGENSPLHF. The CDR3 DNA reads TGTGCCAGCAGTTATACGCAGGGAGAAAATTCACCCCTCCACTTT.

This clone has just a few counts. Other DNA sequences in the same sample also yield this CDR3. The CDR3 DNA reads TGTGCCAGCTCACCAGGGACCCTCTCCTACGAGCAGTACTTC. Protein product: CASSPGTLSYEQYF. The V and J genes are TRBV18 and TRBJ2-7; D may correspond to TRBD1 or TRBD2 (5 bases each). The CDR3 spans 14 residues. V lost 2 bases and J 0 bases, leaving 8 bases between the germline ends. Germline V CDR1 and CDR2: KGHSH, LQKENI.

The chain has TRBV4-1 and TRBJ2-7; possible D gene TRBD2, 7 bases. Germline loops: CDR1 MGHRA, CDR2 YSYEKL. CDR3 length: 16 residues. The ends were cut back, 1 base at V and 3 bases at J, with 16 bases in the middle. The CDR3 is CASSQGWGGRDYEQYF. As DNA, the CDR3 is TGCGCCAGCAGCCAAGGATGGGGGGGCAGGGACTACGAGCAGTACTTC.

The chain uses TRBV6-5 and TRBJ2-5; TRBD2 matches at 8 bases. Germline V lookup: CDR1 MNHEY, CDR2 SVGAGI. Losses at the gene ends were 7 bases for V and 4 bases for J; bases not matched to a gene: 5. The CDR3 consists of 13 residues. The CDR3 sequence is CASKKAGAETQYF. As DNA, the CDR3 is TGTGCCAGCAAAAAAGCGGGAGCAGAGACCCAGTACTTC.

The chain carries TRBV10-3 and TRBJ1-2, with D perhaps matching TRBD1 (5 bases). Looked up from germline, CDR1 is ENHRY and CDR2 is SYGVKD. The CDR3 sequence is 14 residues long. V was pared by 10 bases and J by 5 bases, with 20 bases between. In DNA form, the CDR3 reads TGTGCCAGCCTACAGGACGGAACCGGATATGGCTACACCTTC. It codes for CASLQDGTGYGYTF.

This chain's CDR3 is CASSRGSHTETQYF. The CDR3, as DNA: TGCGCCAGCAGCCGGGGCAGTCATACGGAGACCCAGTACTTC. J is TRBJ2-5 and V is TRBV5-1; D could derive from TRBD1 or TRBD2 (5 bases each). V lost 4 bases to trimming and J lost 5 bases, with 15 bases between them. The CDR3 is made up of 14 amino acids. CDR1 and CDR2 (germline): SGHRS, YFSETQ. Drawing the rest from reference TRBV5-1 and TRBJ2-5, the complete variable domain is KAGVTQTPRYLIKTRGQQVTLSCSPISGHRSVSWYQQTPGQGLQFLFEYFSETQRNKGNFPGRFSGRQFSNSRSEMNVSTLELGDSALYLCASSRGSHTETQYFGPGTRLLVL.

The chain uses TRBV29-1 and TRBJ2-3; D ambiguous. V dropped 7 bases and J dropped 0 bases, with 11 bases sitting between them. This CDR3 region has 13 residues. Germline V gene data show CDR1 as SQVTM and CDR2 as ANQGSEA. CDR3 region: CSAGSPSTDTQYF. DNA of the CDR3: TGCAGCGCGGGTTCTCCTAGCACAGATACGCAGTATTTT.

The chain employs TRBV5-8 and TRBJ2-7; D ambiguous. The CDR3 extends over 14 amino acids. Between the trimmed V and J ends, which lost 0 bases and 2 bases, there was a span of 9 bases. The germline V gene has CDR1 SGHTS and CDR2 YDEGEE. As DNA, the CDR3 is TGTGCCAGCAGCTTGGTGGCCCCTCCCTACGAGCAGTACTTC. Translating gives CASSLVAPPYEQYF.

The chain joins TRBV2 to TRBJ1-1; perhaps TRBD1 as D (5 bases). The V gene lost 6 bases and the J gene lost 0 bases, with 11 bases spanning the gap. The CDR3 has 14 residues. Germline assignment: CDR1 SNHLY and CDR2 FYNNEI. CDR3 loop: CASRTGTVNTEAFF. The CDR3 DNA follows: TGTGCCAGCAGAACCGGGACCGTGAACACTGAAGCTTTCTTT. Drawing the rest from reference TRBV2 and TRBJ1-1, the complete variable domain is EPEVTQTPSHQVTQMGQEVILRCVPISNHLYFYWYRQILGQKVEFLVSFYNNEISEKSEIFDDQFSVERPDGSNFTLKIRSTKLEDSAMYFCASRTGTVNTEAFFGQGTRLTVV.

This clone was picked up one time. The chain employs TRBV5-8 and TRBJ1-2; D is uncertain. Trimming stripped 1 base from V and 3 bases from J, with 7 bases between. The CDR3 covers 13 residues. Germline V lookup: CDR1 SGHTS, CDR2 YDEGEE. In DNA form, the CDR3 reads TGTGCCAGCAGCTTGAACAGCTACTATGGCTACACCTTC. This translates into CASSLNSYYGYTF.

This sequence joins TRBV4-3 and TRBJ2-5, with TRBD2 identical over 11 bases. TRBJ2-7 explains the end of the DNA better; the J call may be wrong. The germline CDR1 and CDR2 sequences are LGHNA and YSLEER. CDR3 size: 15 residues. CDR3 sequence (DNA): TGCGCCAGCAGCCGAGGGACTAGCGGATCCTACGAGCAGTACTTC. Translation: CASSRGTSGSYEQYF.

V gene TRBV7-7 combines with J gene TRBJ2-7, with D hard to call. V lost 2 bases, J lost 4 bases, and 9 bases lay in between. CDR3 size: 13 residues. CDR1 and CDR2 from the germline V gene are SSHAT and FNYEAQ (reference sequence). The CDR3 region is CASSLRTEYEQYF. The CDR3 nucleotides read TGTGCCAGCAGCTTAAGGACGGAGTACGAGCAGTACTTC.

The DNA of the CDR3 is TGTGCCGTGGGTGGTTTAGGAGGTACCGGGGAGCTGTTTTTT. Translation: CAVGGLGGTGELFF. This chain connects TRBV10-3 to TRBJ2-2, with D possibly matching TRBD2 (5 bases). The germline V gene has CDR1 ENHRY and CDR2 SYGVKD. This CDR3 comprises 14 residues. Trimming removed 11 bases from V and 5 bases from J, with 18 bases in between.

The chain combines TRBV11-3 with TRBJ2-3; TRBD2 matches at 8 bases. The CDR3 covers 15 residues. The V segment lost 5 bases and the J segment 6 bases; nucleotides outside the gene matches: 10. CDR1 SGHNT and CDR2 YENEEA come from the germline V gene. This CDR3 is CASSPRAGESDTQYF. For the CDR3, the DNA is TGTGCCAGCAGCCCACGAGCGGGAGAGTCCGATACGCAGTATTTT.

The chain recombines TRBV12-5 with TRBJ2-3; 11 nucleotides align to TRBD2. The CDR3 runs to 15 residues. Germline trimming cut 7 bases from V and 3 bases from J; bases unmatched to any gene: 6. Germline loops: CDR1 LGHNT, CDR2 FRNRAP. In DNA form, the CDR3 reads TGTGCTAGTGCCATAGCGGGAGGGGGGACAGATACGCAGTATTTT. This codes for CASAIAGGGTDTQYF.

The chain recombines TRBV27 with TRBJ1-2; D is possibly TRBD1 (6 bases). Germline V gives CDR1 MNHEY, CDR2 SMNVEV (reference sequence). The CDR3 is 14 amino acids. V was cut by 6 bases and J by 5 bases, with 16 bases left in between. CDR3 DNA sequence: TGTGCCAGCAGCCCGCACAGGGAGGTTTATGGCTACACCTTC. Residues: CASSPHREVYGYTF.

This clone has a handful of counts. This chain uses TRBV11-3 with TRBJ1-1; tentative D call: TRBD1 (5 bases). CDR1 and CDR2 (germline): SGHNT, YENEEA. The CDR3 has 14 amino acids. The V and J ends lost 5 bases and 5 bases respectively, with 15 bases between them. The CDR3 loop reads CASSLQGFETEAFF. The CDR3 nucleotides are TGTGCCAGCAGCCTTCAGGGCTTCGAGACTGAAGCTTTCTTT.

The chain uses TRBV5-8 and TRBJ1-4; 7 positions match TRBD1. The junction had 9 bases not matched to a gene; V was cut back by 3 bases and J by 10 bases. The CDR3 consists of 14 residues. The germline CDR1 and CDR2 sequences are SGHTS and YDEGEE. Written as DNA, the CDR3 is TGTGCCAGCAGCTCCCGACAGGGAGGAGGAAAACTGTTTTTT. This encodes CASSSRQGGGKLFF.

The chain joins TRBV9 to TRBJ1-2; D remains unclear. Trimming pared 0 bases from V and 4 bases from J, leaving 13 bases between. CDR3 length: 15 amino acids. Per germline, CDR1 SGDLS and CDR2 YYNGEE. CDR3 nucleotide sequence: TGTGCCAGCAGCGTAGCTTTGACGACCGTCTATGGCTACACCTTC. It yields the protein CASSVALTTVYGYTF.

This clone was seen only once. This CDR3 fails to terminate in the conserved phenylalanine or tryptophan, so it likely reflects a read error. The limits of the CDR3 on the DNA are not certain, so only TCRdb's listed CDR3 is given. CDR3 amino acids: CASSTTRDSQLRI. The gene calls are TRBV2 and TRBJ2-7; the listed D gene, TRBD1, was not tested against the DNA. The CDR3 contains 13 residues when both ends are counted. Germline loops: CDR1 SNHLY, CDR2 FYNNEI.